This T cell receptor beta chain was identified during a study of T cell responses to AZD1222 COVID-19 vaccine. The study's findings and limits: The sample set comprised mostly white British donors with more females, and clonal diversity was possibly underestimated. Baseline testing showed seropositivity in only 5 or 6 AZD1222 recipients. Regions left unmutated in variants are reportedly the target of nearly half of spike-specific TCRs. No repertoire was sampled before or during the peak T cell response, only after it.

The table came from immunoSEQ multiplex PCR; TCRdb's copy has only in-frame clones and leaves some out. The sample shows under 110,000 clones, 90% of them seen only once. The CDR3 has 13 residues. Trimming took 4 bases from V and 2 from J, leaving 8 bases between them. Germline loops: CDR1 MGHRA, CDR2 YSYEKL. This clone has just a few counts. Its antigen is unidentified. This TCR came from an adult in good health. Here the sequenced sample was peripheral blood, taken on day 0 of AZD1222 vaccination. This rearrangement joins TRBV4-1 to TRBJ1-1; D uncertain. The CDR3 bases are TGCGCCAGCAGCCTCAGTAGAAACACTGAAGCTTTCTTT. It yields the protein CASSLSRNTEAFF.